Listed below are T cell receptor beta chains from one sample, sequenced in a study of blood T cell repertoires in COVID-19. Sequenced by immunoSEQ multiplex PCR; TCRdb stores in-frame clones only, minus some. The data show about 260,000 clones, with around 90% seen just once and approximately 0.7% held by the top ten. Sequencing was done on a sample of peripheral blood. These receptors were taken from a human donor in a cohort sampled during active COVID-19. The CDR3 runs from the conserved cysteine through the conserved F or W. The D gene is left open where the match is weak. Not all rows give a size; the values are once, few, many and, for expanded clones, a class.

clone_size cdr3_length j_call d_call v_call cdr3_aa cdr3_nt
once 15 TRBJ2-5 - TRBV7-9 CASSLAMDYKETQYF TGTGCCAGCAGCTTAGCTATGGACTATAAAGAGACCCAGTACTTC
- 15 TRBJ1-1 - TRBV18 CASSRAGPTNTEAFF TGTGCCAGCTCACGAGCAGGGCCTACGAACACTGAAGCTTTCTTT
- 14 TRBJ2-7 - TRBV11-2 CASSLAVRDYEQYF TGTGCCAGCAGCTTAGCGGTCAGGGACTACGAGCAGTACTTC
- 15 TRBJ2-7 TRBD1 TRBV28 CASSPPEGTDYEQYF TGTGCCAGCAGCCCTCCCGAAGGGACAGACTACGAGCAGTACTTC
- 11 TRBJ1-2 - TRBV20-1 CSAPLGPGYTF TGCAGTGCTCCCTTGGGGCCGGGCTACACCTTC
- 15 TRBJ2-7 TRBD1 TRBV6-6 CASTLPGQGSYEQYF TGTGCCAGCACTCTCCCGGGACAGGGGTCCTACGAGCAGTACTTC
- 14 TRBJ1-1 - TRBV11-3 CASSVTGWGTEAFF TGTGCCAGCAGCGTAACAGGGTGGGGCACTGAAGCTTTCTTT
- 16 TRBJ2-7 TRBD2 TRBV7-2 CASSVRTGREGYEQYF TGTGCCAGCAGCGTACGGACTGGGCGGGAGGGGTACGAGCAGTACTTC
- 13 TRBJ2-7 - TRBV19 CASSRDRFYEQYF TGTGCCAGTAGTCGCGACAGGTTCTACGAGCAGTACTTC
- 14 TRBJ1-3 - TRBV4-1 CASSQRSSGNTIYF TGCGCCAGCAGCCAGAGGAGCTCTGGAAACACCATATATTTT
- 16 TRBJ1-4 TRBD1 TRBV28 CASRVQGAGTNEKLFF TGTGCCAGCAGGGTTCAGGGGGCGGGGACTAATGAAAAACTGTTTTTT
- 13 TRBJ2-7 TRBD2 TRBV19 CASRVAGSYEQYF TGTGCCAGTCGGGTAGCGGGATCCTACGAGCAGTACTTC
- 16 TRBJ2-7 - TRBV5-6 CASSLTDIRGGWEQYF TGTGCCAGCAGCTTGACAGACATACGGGGAGGCTGGGAGCAGTACTTC
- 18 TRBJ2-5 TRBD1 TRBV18 CASSPPRGPGQTRETQYF TGTGCCAGCTCACCACCTCGGGGCCCGGGACAGACGAGAGAGACCCAGTACTTC
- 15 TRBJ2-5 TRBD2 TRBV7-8 CASSPRTSGGKTQYF TGTGCCAGCAGCCCCAGGACTAGCGGGGGTAAGACCCAGTACTTC
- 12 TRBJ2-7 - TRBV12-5 CASGSSGYEQYF TGTGCTAGTGGTTCCTCCGGCTACGAGCAGTACTTC
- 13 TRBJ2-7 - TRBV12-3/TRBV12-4 CASSFRQGLEQYF TGTGCCAGCAGTTTCCGGCAGGGTCTCGAGCAGTACTTC
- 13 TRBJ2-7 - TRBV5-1 CASSLAVSDEQYF TGCGCCAGCAGCTTGGCGGTTTCTGACGAGCAGTACTTC
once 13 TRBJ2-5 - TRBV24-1 CATSTEGQETQYF TGTGCCACCAGTACTGAGGGCCAAGAGACCCAGTACTTC
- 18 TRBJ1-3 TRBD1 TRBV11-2 CASSLERTGTTSGNTIYF TGTGCCAGCAGCTTAGAGAGGACAGGTACTACCTCTGGAAACACCATATATTTT
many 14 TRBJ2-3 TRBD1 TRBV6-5 CASRQDRGTDTQYF TGTGCCAGCAGACAGGACAGGGGAACAGATACGCAGTATTTT
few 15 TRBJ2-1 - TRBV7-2 CASSSGLARHNEQFF TGTGCCAGCAGCTCGGGACTGGCCCGTCACAATGAGCAGTTCTTC
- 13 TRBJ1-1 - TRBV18 CASSPNFEGEAFF TGTGCCAGCTCACCAAATTTCGAGGGTGAAGCTTTCTTT
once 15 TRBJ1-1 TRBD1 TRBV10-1 CASSAWGQENTEAFF TGCGCCAGCAGTGCTTGGGGACAGGAGAACACTGAAGCTTTCTTT
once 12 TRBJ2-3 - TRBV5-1 CASSSSTDTQYF TGCGCCAGCAGCTCTAGCACAGATACGCAGTATTTT